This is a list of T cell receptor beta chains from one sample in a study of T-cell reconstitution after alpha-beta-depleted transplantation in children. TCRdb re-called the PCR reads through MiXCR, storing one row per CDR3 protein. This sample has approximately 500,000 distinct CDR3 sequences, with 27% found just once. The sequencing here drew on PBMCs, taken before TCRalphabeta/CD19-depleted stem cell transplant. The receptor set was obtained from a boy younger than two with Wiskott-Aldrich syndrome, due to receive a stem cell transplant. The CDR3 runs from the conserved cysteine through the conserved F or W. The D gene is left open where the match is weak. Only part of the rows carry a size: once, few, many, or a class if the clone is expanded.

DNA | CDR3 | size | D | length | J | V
TGCAGTGCTAGCGTCGGGGAAACCAATGAGCAGTTCTTC | CSASVGETNEQFF | - | - | 13 | TRBJ2-1 | TRBV20-1
TGCGCCCGCAGCGCCGGGACTAAAGCCGACATTCAGTACTTC | CARSAGTKADIQYF | - | TRBD2 | 14 | TRBJ2-4 | TRBV5-1
TGTGCCAGCATGTATTTGGCGGTGCAGTTCTTC | CASMYLAVQFF | few | - | 11 | TRBJ2-1 | TRBV2
TGCAGCGTTGACGGGGACAGGGGCAACTACGAGCAGTACTTC | CSVDGDRGNYEQYF | few | TRBD1 | 14 | TRBJ2-7 | TRBV29-1
TGTGCCAGCAGCCACCTAGGCGGGGATTTGAACACTGAAGCTTTCTTT | CASSHLGGDLNTEAFF | - | - | 16 | TRBJ1-1 | TRBV4-2
TGTGCCAGCAATCCTCTAACGTCCATGAACACTGAAGCTTTCTTT | CASNPLTSMNTEAFF | - | - | 15 | TRBJ1-1 | TRBV7-9
TGTGCCAGCACCGGCCGGACGGGATCCTACGAGCAGTACTTC | CASTGRTGSYEQYF | few | - | 14 | TRBJ2-7 | TRBV28
TGCGCCAGCAGCTTGAGCGGGGCGCCGAGCACAGATACGCAGTATTTT | CASSLSGAPSTDTQYF | few | TRBD2 | 16 | TRBJ2-3 | TRBV5-1
TGCATTCTTGGGACGGGGAACACTGAAGCTTTCTTT | CILGTGNTEAFF | few | - | 12 | TRBJ1-1 | TRBV20-1
TGTGCCAGCAGCTTTGGTGGGGTTCAGCCCCAGCATTTT | CASSFGGVQPQHF | few | - | 13 | TRBJ1-5 | TRBV7-9
TGCGCCAGCAGCTCTCTAGGCAATGAGCAGTTCTTC | CASSSLGNEQFF | many | - | 12 | TRBJ2-1 | TRBV5-1
TGTGCCAGCAGCCAAGGTGTCCTAGCGGGTTTGGGAAACAATGAGCAGTTCTTC | CASSQGVLAGLGNNEQFF | few | TRBD2 | 18 | TRBJ2-1 | TRBV3-1